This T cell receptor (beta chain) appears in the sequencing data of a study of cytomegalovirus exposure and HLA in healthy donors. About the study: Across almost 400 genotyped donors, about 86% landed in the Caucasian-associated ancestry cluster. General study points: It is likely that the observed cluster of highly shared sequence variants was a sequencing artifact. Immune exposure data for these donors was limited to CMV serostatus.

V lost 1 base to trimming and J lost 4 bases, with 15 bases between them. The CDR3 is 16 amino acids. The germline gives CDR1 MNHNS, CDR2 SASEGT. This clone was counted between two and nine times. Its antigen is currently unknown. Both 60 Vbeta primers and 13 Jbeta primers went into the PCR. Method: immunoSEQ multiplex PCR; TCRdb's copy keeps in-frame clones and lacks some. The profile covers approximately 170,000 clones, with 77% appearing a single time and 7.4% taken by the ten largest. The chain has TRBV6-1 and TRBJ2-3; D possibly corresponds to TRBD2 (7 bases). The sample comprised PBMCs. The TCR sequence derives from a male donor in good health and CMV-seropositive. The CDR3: CASSEGTRGGADTQYF. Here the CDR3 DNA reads TGTGCCAGCAGTGAAGGGACAAGGGGGGGCGCAGATACGCAGTATTTT.